This TCR beta chain derives from a study of shared clonotypes between healthy human individuals. At the level of the study: Plates per donor: three CD4 naive, three CD4 memory, two CD8 naive, one CD8 memory.

Findings of the study overall: Represented diversity (both genetic and exposure-history) was limited by the small number of donors.

The CDR3 is 16 amino acids. V lost 4 bases to trimming and J lost 6 bases; unmatched junction nucleotides: 14. The germline gives CDR1 SGHVS, CDR2 FQNEAQ. Assay runs were performed at deep level. The method was immunoSEQ multiplex PCR; TCRdb's version includes in-frame clones alone and lacks a portion of them. The top ten clones hold approximately 1.5% of a sample with under 1,100,000 clones, under 80% of them seen once. A word on this clone: Antigen unknown.

All the donors were Caucasian adults who lived in Nashville, Tennessee. The chain has TRBV7-8 and TRBJ1-2; TRBD1 matches at 7 bases. The source material was memory CD4+ T cells sorted from blood. Subset defined: CD45RA-negative fraction. This sequence was found in a man younger than 35 in good health. The CDR3 sequence: CASSSPGGGGGNGYTF. The DNA for the CDR3 is TGTGCCAGCAGCTCCCCGGGGGGAGGGGGCGGAAATGGCTACACCTTC.